These T cell receptor beta chains were read from a single sample in a study of cytomegalovirus exposure and HLA in healthy donors. Here immunoSEQ multiplex PCR was the method, and the copy in TCRdb shows in-frame clones only, minus some. The sample has some 200,000 clones, over 70% seen once. Sequencing was carried out using PBMCs. The receptors originated from a man aged 45-65 years in good health and CMV-seronegative. CDR3s include the opening cysteine and the closing phenylalanine or tryptophan. The D gene is left open where the match is weak. Expanded clones get a size class; other rows say once, few or many, or leave the size out.

d_gene,len,abundance,j_gene,v_gene,CDR3aa,CDR3nt
NA,13,once,TRBJ2-7,TRBV6-5,CASTSDSSYEQYF,TGTGCCAGCACCTCGGACAGTTCCTACGAGCAGTACTTC
TRBD1,17,NA,TRBJ2-3,TRBV4-3,CASSQRDRGRVTDTQYF,TGCGCCAGCAGCCAACGGGACAGGGGGCGAGTGACAGATACGCAGTATTTT
TRBD1,16,NA,TRBJ1-2,TRBV4-1,CASSLESGGASYGYTF,TGCGCCAGCAGCCTAGAATCAGGGGGCGCCTCCTATGGCTACACCTTC
TRBD1,14,NA,TRBJ2-7,TRBV6-5,CASRPDRVRNEQYF,TGTGCCAGCAGGCCTGACAGGGTTAGGAACGAGCAGTACTTC
TRBD1,16,NA,TRBJ2-2,TRBV12-5,CASGFGQGESTGELFF,TGTGCTAGTGGTTTCGGACAGGGGGAGTCCACCGGGGAGCTGTTTTTT
TRBD1,15,NA,TRBJ2-7,TRBV19,CASSASGGFSYEQYF,TGTGCCAGTAGTGCCTCAGGGGGCTTCTCCTACGAGCAGTACTTC
NA,11,NA,TRBJ2-5,TRBV20-1,CSARRGQTQYF,TGCAGTGCGCGAAGGGGCCAGACCCAGTACTTC
TRBD1,15,once,TRBJ2-3,TRBV7-2,CASSRQGARSDTQYF,TGTGCCAGCAGCCGACAGGGGGCGCGCTCAGATACGCAGTATTTT
TRBD1,16,NA,TRBJ2-1,TRBV6-4,CASSVVGGQGYNEQFF,TGTGCCAGCAGTGTCGTAGGGGGACAGGGCTACAATGAGCAGTTCTTC
TRBD2,15,NA,TRBJ2-1,TRBV18,CASSPGQRGPNEQFF,TGTGCCAGCTCACCGGGGCAGCGGGGGCCCAATGAGCAGTTCTTC
TRBD1,14,NA,TRBJ2-5,TRBV11-2,CASSPQGFQETQYF,TGTGCCAGCAGTCCACAGGGGTTCCAAGAGACCCAGTACTTC
TRBD2,11,NA,TRBJ2-1,TRBV9,CASSGGGEQFF,TGTGCCAGCAGCGGGGGGGGTGAGCAGTTCTTC
TRBD1,14,NA,TRBJ2-7,TRBV18,CASSPDRATYEQYF,TGTGCCAGCTCTCCGGACAGGGCAACCTACGAGCAGTACTTC
NA,15,NA,TRBJ1-2,TRBV27,CASSFLNTPIGGYTF,TGTGCCAGCAGTTTCCTTAACACCCCGATCGGGGGCTACACCTTC
TRBD1,17,NA,TRBJ2-5,TRBV10-3,CAISSVGGTGGMETQYF,TGTGCCATCAGTTCCGTAGGAGGGACAGGGGGTATGGAGACCCAGTACTTC
NA,16,once,TRBJ1-3,TRBV11-2,CASSLRTRGSGNTIYF,TGTGCCAGCAGCTTAAGGACCCGGGGGTCTGGAAACACCATATATTTT
TRBD1,14,few,TRBJ1-1,TRBV5-8,CASSPRDRGTEAFF,TGTGCCAGCAGCCCCCGGGACAGGGGCACTGAAGCTTTCTTT
TRBD2,16,NA,TRBJ2-3,TRBV25-1,CASSRLAGGSTDTQYF,TGTGCCAGCAGCCGACTAGCGGGGGGGAGCACAGATACGCAGTATTTT
TRBD1,14,NA,TRBJ1-2,TRBV5-4,CASSFDGTAYGYTF,TGTGCCAGCAGCTTCGACGGGACAGCCTATGGCTACACCTTC
TRBD1,14,NA,TRBJ1-5,TRBV6-5,CASSSERGHQPQHF,TGTGCCAGCAGTTCCGAGAGGGGGCATCAGCCCCAGCATTTT
TRBD2,15,NA,TRBJ2-5,TRBV27,CASSLFAGGRETQYF,TGTGCCAGCAGTTTATTCGCGGGGGGGCGGGAGACCCAGTACTTC
NA,15,NA,TRBJ1-2,TRBV15,CATSRPGEERYGYTF,TGTGCCACCAGCAGACCAGGGGAAGAAAGATATGGCTACACCTTC
TRBD2,14,NA,TRBJ2-1,TRBV29-1,CSVESGGARNEQFF,TGCAGCGTGGAAAGCGGGGGGGCCAGGAATGAGCAGTTCTTC
TRBD2,18,few,TRBJ2-5,TRBV7-9,CASSFLLWTSGGQETQYF,TGTGCCAGCAGCTTCCTTCTTTGGACTAGCGGGGGCCAAGAGACCCAGTACTTC
NA,15,few,TRBJ2-5,TRBV7-8,CASSLVGLMEETQYF,TGTGCCAGCAGCTTAGTTGGACTTATGGAAGAGACCCAGTACTTC
NA,15,once,TRBJ1-3,TRBV15,CATSGRGEMGNTIYF,TGTGCCACCAGCGGCCGGGGGGAGATGGGAAACACCATATATTTT
TRBD1,12,NA,TRBJ1-4,TRBV5-4,CASSQDRVELFF,TGTGCCAGCAGCCAAGACAGGGTGGAACTGTTTTTT
NA,15,few,TRBJ1-4,TRBV6-6,CASSYSIPNREKLFF,TGTGCCAGCAGTTACTCGATTCCAAACCGGGAAAAACTGTTTTTT
NA,12,NA,TRBJ2-7,TRBV11-2,CASRRLSGEQYF,TGTGCCAGCAGGAGGCTCTCCGGCGAGCAGTACTTC
TRBD2,17,NA,TRBJ2-5,TRBV7-9,CASSSRLAGGPQETQYF,TGTGCCAGCAGCTCCAGACTAGCGGGGGGGCCCCAAGAGACCCAGTACTTC
NA,15,NA,TRBJ2-2,TRBV9,CASSDGDLSTGELFF,TGTGCCAGCAGCGATGGGGACTTGTCCACCGGGGAGCTGTTTTTT
NA,13,NA,TRBJ1-5,TRBV4-3,CASSQEPGQPQHF,TGCGCCAGCAGCCAAGAACCGGGGCAGCCCCAGCATTTT
NA,16,NA,TRBJ2-1,TRBV7-9,CASRLKGGDIYNEQFF,TGTGCCAGCAGGTTAAAGGGCGGGGATATATACAATGAGCAGTTCTTC
NA,15,NA,TRBJ1-1,TRBV7-9,CASSLTRGPDTEAFF,TGTGCCAGCAGCCTGACGCGGGGACCCGACACTGAAGCTTTCTTT
TRBD1,14,NA,TRBJ1-1,TRBV19,CATWDRGRVTEAFF,TGTGCCACCTGGGACAGGGGAAGGGTCACTGAAGCTTTCTTT
TRBD1,14,NA,TRBJ2-3,TRBV7-2,CASSTQTGPDTQYF,TGTGCCAGCAGCACCCAGACAGGGCCTGATACGCAGTATTTT
NA,15,NA,TRBJ1-1,TRBV7-9,CASSYYGGSGAEAFF,TGTGCCAGCAGCTACTACGGGGGTTCGGGCGCTGAAGCTTTCTTT
TRBD2,16,NA,TRBJ2-3,TRBV19,CASTKRGGRVADTQYF,TGTGCCAGTACAAAGCGGGGGGGCCGGGTGGCAGATACGCAGTATTTT
TRBD2,14,NA,TRBJ2-1,TRBV13,CASSPGGSYNEQFF,TGTGCCAGCAGCCCCGGGGGGTCCTACAATGAGCAGTTCTTC
NA,13,many,TRBJ1-2,TRBV5-1,CASSFELEDGYTF,TGCGCCAGCAGCTTCGAACTAGAGGATGGCTACACCTTC
TRBD1,17,NA,TRBJ1-4,TRBV7-2,CASSQDRAQPTNEKLFF,TGTGCCAGCAGCCAGGACAGGGCTCAACCAACTAATGAAAAACTGTTTTTT
NA,18,NA,TRBJ2-3,TRBV11-2,CASSPRRGGTFSTDTQYF,TGTGCCAGCAGCCCTAGGAGAGGGGGTACCTTTAGCACAGATACGCAGTATTTT
NA,14,NA,TRBJ2-1,TRBV18,CASSPMSGENEQFF,TGTGCCAGCTCACCTATGAGCGGCGAGAATGAGCAGTTCTTC
NA,14,NA,TRBJ2-1,TRBV27,CASSLAGPYNEQFF,TGTGCCAGCAGTTTAGCGGGGCCCTACAATGAGCAGTTCTTC
NA,13,NA,TRBJ1-1,TRBV6-5,CASSNTGVSEAFF,TGTGCCAGCAGTAACACAGGTGTCTCTGAAGCTTTCTTT
TRBD1,13,NA,TRBJ2-7,TRBV19,CASSMGQLREQYF,TGTGCCAGTAGTATGGGACAGCTCCGCGAGCAGTACTTC
TRBD2,13,NA,TRBJ2-7,TRBV6-1,CASTGRGGYEQYF,TGTGCCAGCACCGGGAGGGGGGGTTACGAGCAGTACTTC
TRBD1,16,NA,TRBJ2-7,TRBV4-1,CASSLQLQGATGEQYF,TGCGCCAGCAGCCTCCAACTACAGGGGGCGACTGGCGAGCAGTACTTC
NA,14,NA,TRBJ1-2,TRBV5-8,CASSYPGTNYGYTF,TGTGCCAGCAGCTATCCCGGGACAAACTATGGCTACACCTTC
TRBD1,14,NA,TRBJ1-5,TRBV15,CATKRDRVGQPQHF,TGTGCCACCAAACGGGACAGGGTAGGGCAGCCCCAGCATTTT
TRBD1,15,NA,TRBJ2-1,TRBV7-9,CASGNWGTVYNEQFF,TGTGCCAGCGGCAACTGGGGGACAGTTTACAATGAGCAGTTCTTC
NA,11,NA,TRBJ2-5,TRBV11-2,CASSFLETQYF,TGTGCCAGCAGCTTTCTGGAGACCCAGTACTTC
NA,12,NA,TRBJ2-5,TRBV21-1,CASKPRRETQYF,TGTGCCAGCAAGCCACGGAGGGAGACCCAGTACTTC
NA,14,NA,TRBJ2-3,TRBV7-7,CASSLGLGADTQYF,TGTGCTAGCAGCTTAGGTCTAGGCGCAGATACGCAGTATTTT
NA,13,NA,TRBJ1-4,TRBV6-1,CASRGGINEKLFF,TGTGCCAGCAGGGGGGGGATTAATGAAAAACTGTTTTTT
NA,13,NA,TRBJ2-3,TRBV27,CASSLSVTHTQYF,TGTGCCAGCAGTTTATCCGTCACACATACGCAGTATTTT
NA,15,once,TRBJ1-3,TRBV7-2,CASSFVHSSGNTIYF,TGTGCCAGCAGCTTCGTCCACAGCTCTGGAAACACCATATATTTT